This is a list of T cell receptor beta chains from one sample in a study of molecular identifiers for immune sequencing clone quantification. TCRdb processed the PCR reads anew with MiXCR; each CDR3 protein has one entry. The data show around 480,000 distinct CDR3 sequences, about a fifth seen once. The material sequenced was naive CD8+ T cells from blood, with Jurkat cell RNA spiked in. Receptors were obtained from a human donor in good health. Some libraries in this study had Jurkat cell RNA spiked in. CDR3s include the opening cysteine and the closing phenylalanine or tryptophan. Fields, in order: CDR3 length, D gene, V gene, clone size, J gene, CDR3 DNA, CDR3 protein. The D gene is left open where the match is weak. Expanded clones get a size class; other rows say once, few or many, or leave the size out.

length: 15
D: TRBD1
V: TRBV6-5
size: many
J: TRBJ1-6
DNA: TGTGCCAGCAGTGCCACCGGGACAGGGTACTCTCCCCTCCACTTT
CDR3: CASSATGTGYSPLHF

length: 14
D: TRBD1
V: TRBV6-1
size: NA
J: TRBJ1-2
DNA: TGTGCCAGCACCCACATCGGGACAGCCATGTGCTACACCTTC
CDR3: CASTHIGTAMCYTF

length: 11
D: NA
V: TRBV27
size: NA
J: TRBJ2-7
DNA: TGTGCCAGCGGAGCAGGGGGGGAGCAGTACTTC
CDR3: CASGAGGEQYF

length: 17
D: NA
V: TRBV7-8
size: many
J: TRBJ1-5
DNA: TGTGCCAGCAGCCCAGGCCTTGGACAATATAGCAATCAGCCCCAGCATTTT
CDR3: CASSPGLGQYSNQPQHF

length: 13
D: NA
V: TRBV7-2
size: many
J: TRBJ2-7
DNA: TGTGCCAGCAGTTTCGGAGGCACCTACGAGCAGTACTTC
CDR3: CASSFGGTYEQYF

length: 13
D: NA
V: TRBV5-1
size: many
J: TRBJ2-7
DNA: TGTGCCAGCAGTTCCACAGGCCCGTACGAGCAGTACTTC
CDR3: CASSSTGPYEQYF

length: 14
D: NA
V: TRBV7-9
size: NA
J: TRBJ1-1
DNA: TGTGCCAGCAGCCCCCTTGGCTTGAACACTGAAGCTTTCTTT
CDR3: CASSPLGLNTEAFF

length: 16
D: NA
V: TRBV21-1
size: NA
J: TRBJ2-3
DNA: TGTGCCAGCAGCAGGTGGCGGGGGGGGGAAACAGATACGCAGTATTTT
CDR3: CASSRWRGGETDTQYF

length: 14
D: NA
V: TRBV19
size: few
J: TRBJ2-3
DNA: TGTGCCAGTAGTATGGCAGGGATGTCAGATACGCAGTATTTT
CDR3: CASSMAGMSDTQYF

length: 13
D: NA
V: TRBV20-1
size: NA
J: TRBJ2-2
DNA: TGCAGTGCTAAACCGGCGAACACCGGGGAGCTGTTTTTT
CDR3: CSAKPANTGELFF